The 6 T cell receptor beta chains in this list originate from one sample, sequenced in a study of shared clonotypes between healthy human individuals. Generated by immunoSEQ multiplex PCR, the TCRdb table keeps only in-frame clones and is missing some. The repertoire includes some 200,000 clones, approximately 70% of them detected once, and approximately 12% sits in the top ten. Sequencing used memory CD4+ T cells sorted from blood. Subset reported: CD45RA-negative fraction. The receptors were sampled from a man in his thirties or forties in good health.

CDR3 protein: CASSPDVGRVYEQYF. CDR3 nucleotide sequence: TGTGCCAGCAGCCCAGACGTGGGCAGGGTATACGAGCAGTACTTC. The genes are TRBV5-5 and TRBJ2-7, with TRBD1 as a possible D gene (5 bases). CDR1 is SGHKS and CDR2 is YYEKEE in the germline V gene (reference sequence). V was pared by 4 bases and J by 4 bases, with 18 bases between. The CDR3 length is 15 residues.

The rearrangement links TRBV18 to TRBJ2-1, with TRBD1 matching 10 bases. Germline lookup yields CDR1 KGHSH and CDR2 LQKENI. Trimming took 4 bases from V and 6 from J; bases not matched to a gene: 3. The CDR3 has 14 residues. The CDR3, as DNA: TGTGCCAGCTCACAGGACAGGGGGGCCAATGAGCAGTTCTTC. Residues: CASSQDRGANEQFF.

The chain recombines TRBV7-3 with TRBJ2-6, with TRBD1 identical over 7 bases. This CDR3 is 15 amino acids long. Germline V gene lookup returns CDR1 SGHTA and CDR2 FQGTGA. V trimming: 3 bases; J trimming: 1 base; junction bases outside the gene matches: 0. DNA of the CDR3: TGTGCCAGCAGCTTGACAGGGTCTGGGGCCAACGTCCTGACTTTC. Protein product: CASSLTGSGANVLTF.

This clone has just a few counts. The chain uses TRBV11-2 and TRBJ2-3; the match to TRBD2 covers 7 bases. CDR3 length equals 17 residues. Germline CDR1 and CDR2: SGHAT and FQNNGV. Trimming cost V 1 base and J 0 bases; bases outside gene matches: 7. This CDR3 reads CASSLGTASGSTDTQYF. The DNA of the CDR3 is TGTGCCAGCAGCTTAGGTACGGCTAGCGGTAGCACAGATACGCAGTATTTT.

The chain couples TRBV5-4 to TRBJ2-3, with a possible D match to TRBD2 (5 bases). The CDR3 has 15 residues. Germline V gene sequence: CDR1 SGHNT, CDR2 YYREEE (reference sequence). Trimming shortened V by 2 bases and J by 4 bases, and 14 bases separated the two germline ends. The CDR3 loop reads CASSLPGFEADTQYF. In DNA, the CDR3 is TGTGCCAGCAGCTTACCGGGATTTGAAGCAGATACGCAGTATTTT.

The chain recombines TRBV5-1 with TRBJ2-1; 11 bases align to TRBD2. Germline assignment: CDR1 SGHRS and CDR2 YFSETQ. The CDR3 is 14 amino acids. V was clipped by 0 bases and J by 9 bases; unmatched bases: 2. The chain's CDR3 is CASSLASGRPEQFF. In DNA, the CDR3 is TGCGCCAGCAGCTTGGCTAGCGGGAGGCCTGAGCAGTTCTTC.